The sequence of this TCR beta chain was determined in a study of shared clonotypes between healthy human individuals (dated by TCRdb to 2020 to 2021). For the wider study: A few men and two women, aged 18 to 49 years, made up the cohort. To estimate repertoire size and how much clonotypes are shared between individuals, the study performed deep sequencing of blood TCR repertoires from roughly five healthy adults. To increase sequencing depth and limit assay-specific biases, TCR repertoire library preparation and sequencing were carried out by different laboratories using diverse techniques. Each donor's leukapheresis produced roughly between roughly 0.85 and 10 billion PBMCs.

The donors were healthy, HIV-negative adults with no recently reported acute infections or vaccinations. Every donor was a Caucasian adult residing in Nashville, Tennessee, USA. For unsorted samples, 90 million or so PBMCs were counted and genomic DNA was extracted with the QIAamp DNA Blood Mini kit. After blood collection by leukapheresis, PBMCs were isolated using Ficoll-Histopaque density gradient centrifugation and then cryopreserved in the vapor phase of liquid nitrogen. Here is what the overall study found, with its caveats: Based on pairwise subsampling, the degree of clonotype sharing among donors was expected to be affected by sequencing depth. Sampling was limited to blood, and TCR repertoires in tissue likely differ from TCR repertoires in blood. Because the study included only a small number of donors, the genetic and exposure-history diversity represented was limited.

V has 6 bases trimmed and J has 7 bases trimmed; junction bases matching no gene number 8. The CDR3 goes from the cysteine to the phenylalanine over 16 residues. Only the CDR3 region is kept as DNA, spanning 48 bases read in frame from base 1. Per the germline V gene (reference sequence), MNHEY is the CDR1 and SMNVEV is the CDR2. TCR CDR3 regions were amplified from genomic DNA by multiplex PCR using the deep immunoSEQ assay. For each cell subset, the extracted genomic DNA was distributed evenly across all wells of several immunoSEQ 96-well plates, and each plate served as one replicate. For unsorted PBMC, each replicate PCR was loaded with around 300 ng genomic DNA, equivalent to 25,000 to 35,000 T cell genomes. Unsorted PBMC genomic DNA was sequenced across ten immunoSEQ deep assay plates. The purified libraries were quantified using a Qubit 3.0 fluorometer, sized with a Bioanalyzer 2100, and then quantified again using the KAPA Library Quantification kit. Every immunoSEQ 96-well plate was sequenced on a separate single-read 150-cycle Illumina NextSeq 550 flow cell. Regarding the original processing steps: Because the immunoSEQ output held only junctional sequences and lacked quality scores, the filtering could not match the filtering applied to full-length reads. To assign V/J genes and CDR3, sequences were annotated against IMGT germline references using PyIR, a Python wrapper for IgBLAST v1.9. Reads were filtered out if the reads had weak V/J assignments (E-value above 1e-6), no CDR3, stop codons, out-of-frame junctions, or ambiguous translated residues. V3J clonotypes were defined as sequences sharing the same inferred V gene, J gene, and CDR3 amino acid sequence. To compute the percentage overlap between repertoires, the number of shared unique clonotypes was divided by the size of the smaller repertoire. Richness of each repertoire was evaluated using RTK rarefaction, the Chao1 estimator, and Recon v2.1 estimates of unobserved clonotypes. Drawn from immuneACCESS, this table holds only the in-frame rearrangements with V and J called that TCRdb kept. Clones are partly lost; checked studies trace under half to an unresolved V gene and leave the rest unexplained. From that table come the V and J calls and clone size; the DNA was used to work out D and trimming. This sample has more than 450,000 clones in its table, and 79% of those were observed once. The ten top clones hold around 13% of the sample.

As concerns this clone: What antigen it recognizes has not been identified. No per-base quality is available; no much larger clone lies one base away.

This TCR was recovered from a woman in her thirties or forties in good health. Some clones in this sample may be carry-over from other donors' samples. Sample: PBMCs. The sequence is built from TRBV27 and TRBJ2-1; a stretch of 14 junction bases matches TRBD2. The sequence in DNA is TGTGCCAGCAGGGACGGGACTAGCGGGAGTTGGAATGAGCAGTTCTTC. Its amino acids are CASRDGTSGSWNEQFF.